These 15 T cell receptor beta chains were sequenced from one sample in a study of Graves' ophthalmopathy and Graves' hyperthyroidism. Beta-chain TCR CDR3 regions were amplified from RNA transcripts. First-round RT-PCR with HTBI primers preceded a second-round multiplex PCR. MiXCR, run by TCRdb on the multiplex PCR reads, gives a single entry per CDR3 protein. The data hold about 400,000 distinct CDR3 sequences, with under 25% observed a single time. Material for sequencing was peripheral blood. These receptors were taken from a woman aged 18 to 35 with stable Graves' hyperthyroidism.

The table lists this clonotype with many counts. The J gene is TRBJ2-5, the V gene TRBV2, with D perhaps TRBD1 or TRBD2 (5 bases each). Germline V CDR1 and CDR2: SNHLY, FYNNEI. Deletions cut 7 bases from V and 5 bases from J, with 17 bases between. The CDR3 sequence is 14 residues long. The chain's CDR3 is CASTRDGVGETQYF. CDR3 nucleotides: TGTGCCAGCACCCGGGACGGCGTCGGGGAGACCCAGTACTTC.

This clonotype was detected ten times or more. This rearrangement joins TRBV5-5 to TRBJ1-2; D may be TRBD1 (6 bases). Trimming took off 0 bases at V and 8 bases at J, with 17 bases between the two ends. Per the germline V gene, CDR1 is SGHKS and CDR2 is YYEKEE (reference sequence). The CDR3 is 15 amino acids. Here the CDR3 reads CASSLAYTGMQGYTF. The CDR3 bases are TGTGCCAGCAGCTTGGCCTATACAGGGATGCAGGGCTACACCTTC.

DNA of the CDR3: TGCAGTGCTAGCCGCCCTGGGACTAGCGGGAGAGCCCCCTACGAGCAGTACTTC. Its protein is CSASRPGTSGRAPYEQYF. This chain links TRBV20-1 with TRBJ2-7, with 14 bases identical to TRBD2. The CDR3 contains 18 residues. CDR1 DFQATT and CDR2 SNEGSKA come from the germline V gene (reference sequence). V trimming: 3 bases; J trimming: 2 bases; junction bases outside the gene matches: 12.

This clonotype was counted a few times. The rearrangement joins TRBV5-1 to TRBJ2-2, with a tentative D call TRBD2 (5 bases). CDR1 is SGHRS, CDR2 YFSETQ, per germline. Trimming took off 0 bases at V and 6 bases at J, with 15 bases between the two ends. This CDR3 region has 16 residues. This chain's CDR3 is CASSLEGASPPGELFF. CDR3 bases: TGCGCCAGCAGCTTGGAGGGAGCCTCCCCCCCCGGGGAGCTGTTTTTT.

In its sample, this clonotype was seen a few times. The chain couples TRBV6-1 to TRBJ2-7; unclear D gene. Germline-derived CDR1 and CDR2 are MNHNS and SASEGT. CDR3 length: 13 residues. Trimming stripped 6 bases from V and 2 bases from J, with 11 bases between. The CDR3 loop reads CASRERGPYEQYF. As DNA, the CDR3 is TGTGCCAGCAGAGAACGAGGCCCCTACGAGCAGTACTTC.

This clonotype was counted ten times or more. J is TRBJ2-2 and V is TRBV30, with D possibly being TRBD2 (5 bases). The CDR3 has 13 residues. Germline lookup yields CDR1 GTSNPN and CDR2 SVGIG (reference sequence). With 6 bases removed from V and 4 bases from J, the gap between germline ends came to 12 bases. The CDR3 loop is CACRQRGTGELFF. The CDR3 DNA is TGTGCCTGCCGCCAACGGGGCACCGGGGAGCTGTTTTTT. The whole variable domain, remainder taken from reference TRBV30 and TRBJ2-2, is SQTIHQWPATLVQPVGSPLSLECTVEGTSNPNLYWYRQAAGRGLQLLFYSVGIGQISSEVPQNLSASRPQDRQFILSSKKLLLSDSGFYLCACRQRGTGELFFGEGSRLTVL.

About this clonotype itself: With a much larger clone just one base away, this may be a read error. The CDR3 ends on some other residue instead of the conserved phenylalanine or tryptophan, so this is likely a read error. The chain is built from TRBV27 and TRBJ1-5; a possible D gene is TRBD1 (5 bases). The CDR3 consists of 14 residues. From germline, CDR1 is MNHEY and CDR2 SMNVEV (reference sequence). CDR3 DNA sequence: TGTGCTTCGGCTACGGGGGGAAAAGATCAGCCCCAGCATTTG. Its translation: CASATGGKDQPQHL.

The chain joins TRBV18 to TRBJ1-1; 12 nucleotides agree with TRBD1. The V gene's germline CDR1 is KGHSH and CDR2 LQKENI. CDR3 size: 17 residues. The trim removed 5 bases at V and 7 bases at J, leaving 14 bases unmatched. This CDR3 is CASSKGTGGTQGFEAFF. For the CDR3, the DNA is TGTGCCAGCTCAAAAGGGACAGGGGGCACCCAGGGATTTGAAGCTTTCTTT.

This clonotype was recorded a few times. The chain employs TRBV3-1 and TRBJ1-5; D remains unclear. The germline V gene has CDR1 LGHDT and CDR2 YNNKEL (reference sequence). CDR3 length: 15 amino acids. Trimming took off 4 bases at V and 2 bases at J, with 12 bases between the two ends. The CDR3 reads CASSPDLSGNQPQHF. In DNA, the CDR3 is TGTGCCAGCAGCCCGGACCTTTCGGGCAATCAGCCCCAGCATTTT.

This clonotype showed up just a few times. The chain uses TRBV30 and TRBJ1-1, with no clear D. The germline CDR1 and CDR2 sequences are GTSNPN and SVGIG (reference sequence). This CDR3 is built from 13 residues. V gave up 4 bases and J gave up 2 bases, with 11 bases separating them. CDR3 in amino acids: CAWTLGDNTEAFF. The CDR3 DNA reads TGTGCCTGGACCCTTGGGGATAACACTGAAGCTTTCTTT.

In its sample, this clonotype was seen many times. The rearrangement links TRBV2 to TRBJ1-3, with D maybe TRBD1 (6 bases). The V gene lost 4 bases and the J gene lost 1 base, with 11 bases spanning the gap. The CDR3 has 15 amino acids. Germline V lookup: CDR1 SNHLY, CDR2 FYNNEI. In nucleotides, the CDR3 is TGTGCCAGCAGTGCTAACAGGGTATCTGGAAACACCATATATTTT. It is translated as CASSANRVSGNTIYF.

The V and J genes are TRBV29-1 and TRBJ2-7; TRBD2 might be the D (6 bases). This CDR3 spans 13 amino acids. Trimming cost V 3 bases and J 3 bases, with 12 bases left between them. CDR1 SQVTM and CDR2 ANQGSEA come from the germline V gene. CDR3 sequence: CSVEGDSFYEQYF. CDR3 nucleotide sequence: TGCAGCGTTGAGGGGGACTCTTTCTACGAGCAGTACTTC.

The rearrangement links TRBV6-2 or TRBV6-3 to TRBJ1-1; no clear D gene. The CDR3 spans 14 residues. CDR1 is MNHEY, CDR2 SVGEGT, per germline. Trimming stripped 2 bases from V and 1 base from J, with 8 bases between. CDR3 residues: CASSYDLGNTEAFF. CDR3 nucleotide sequence: TGTGCCAGCAGTTACGACCTTGGGAACACTGAAGCTTTCTTT.

This clonotype was picked up many times. The chain links TRBV11-2 to TRBJ2-5, with a weak D call TRBD2 (6 bases). Germline V CDR1 and CDR2: SGHAT, FQNNGV. V gave up 4 bases and J gave up 2 bases, with 20 bases separating them. The CDR3 has 17 residues. The CDR3 here is CASSSHGAGRIQETQYF. CDR3 in DNA: TGTGCCAGCAGCTCCCATGGGGCGGGACGGATTCAAGAGACCCAGTACTTC.

This clonotype appeared many times. The V gene is TRBV5-1, the J gene TRBJ2-2, with no clear D. The CDR3 is 15 residues long. V was shortened by 6 bases and J by 3 bases, with 15 bases between the two germline ends. Germline-derived CDR1 and CDR2 are SGHRS and YFSETQ. The CDR3 DNA is TGCGCCAGCAACCTGGTTGGTTCGGACACCGGGGAGCTGTTTTTT. This gives the protein CASNLVGSDTGELFF.